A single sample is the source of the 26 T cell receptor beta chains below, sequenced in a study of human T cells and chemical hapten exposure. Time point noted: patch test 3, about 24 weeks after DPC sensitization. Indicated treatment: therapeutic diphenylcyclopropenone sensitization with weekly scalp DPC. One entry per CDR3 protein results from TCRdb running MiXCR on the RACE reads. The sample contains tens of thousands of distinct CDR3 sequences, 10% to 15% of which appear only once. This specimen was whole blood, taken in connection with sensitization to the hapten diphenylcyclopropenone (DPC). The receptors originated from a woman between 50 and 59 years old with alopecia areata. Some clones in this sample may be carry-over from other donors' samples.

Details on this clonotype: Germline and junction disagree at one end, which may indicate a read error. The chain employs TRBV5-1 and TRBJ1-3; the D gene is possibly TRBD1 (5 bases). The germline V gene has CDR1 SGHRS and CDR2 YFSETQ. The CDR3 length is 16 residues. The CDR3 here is CASSLDGALSGNTTYF. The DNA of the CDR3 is TGCGCCAGCAGCTTGGATGGGGCCCTCTCTGGAAACACCACATATTTT.

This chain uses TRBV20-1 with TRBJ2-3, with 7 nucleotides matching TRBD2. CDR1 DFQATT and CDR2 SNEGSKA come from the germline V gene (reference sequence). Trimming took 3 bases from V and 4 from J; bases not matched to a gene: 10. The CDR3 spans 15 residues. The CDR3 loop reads CSARAIGLGPDTQYF. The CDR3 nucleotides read TGCAGTGCTAGGGCTATTGGACTAGGTCCAGATACGCAGTATTTT.

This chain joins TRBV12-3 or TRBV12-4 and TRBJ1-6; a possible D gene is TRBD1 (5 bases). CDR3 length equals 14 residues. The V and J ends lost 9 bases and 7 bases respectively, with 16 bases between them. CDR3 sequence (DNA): TGTGCCAGTGCAGTTGGGACGGTAAATTCACCCCTCCACTTT. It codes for CASAVGTVNSPLHF.

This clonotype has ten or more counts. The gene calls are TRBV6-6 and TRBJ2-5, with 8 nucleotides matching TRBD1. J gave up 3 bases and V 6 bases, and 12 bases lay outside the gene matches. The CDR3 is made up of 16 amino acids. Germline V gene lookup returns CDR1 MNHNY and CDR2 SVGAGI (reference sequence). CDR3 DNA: TGTGCCAGCAGCCACCTACCCGGGACAGGAAAAGAGACCCAGTACTTC. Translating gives CASSHLPGTGKETQYF.

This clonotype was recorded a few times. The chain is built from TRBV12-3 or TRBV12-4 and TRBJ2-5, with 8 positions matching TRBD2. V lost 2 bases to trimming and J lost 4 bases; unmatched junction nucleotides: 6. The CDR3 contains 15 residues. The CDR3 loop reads CASSLPAGGPETQYF. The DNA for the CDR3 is TGTGCCAGCAGTTTACCTGCGGGAGGTCCAGAGACCCAGTACTTC.

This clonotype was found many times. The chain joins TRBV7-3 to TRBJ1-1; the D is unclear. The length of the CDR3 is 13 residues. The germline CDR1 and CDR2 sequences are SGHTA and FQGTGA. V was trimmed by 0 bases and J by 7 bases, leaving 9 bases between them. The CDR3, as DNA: TGTGCCAGCAGCTTAACGATTGGCAGTGAAGCTTTCTTT. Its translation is CASSLTIGSEAFF.

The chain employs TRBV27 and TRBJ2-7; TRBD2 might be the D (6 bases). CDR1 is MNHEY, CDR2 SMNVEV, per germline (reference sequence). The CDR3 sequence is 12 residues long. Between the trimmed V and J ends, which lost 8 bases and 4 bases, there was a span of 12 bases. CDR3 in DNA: TGTGCCAGCCGCGCAGGGACTTACGAGCAGTACTTC. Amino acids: CASRAGTYEQYF.

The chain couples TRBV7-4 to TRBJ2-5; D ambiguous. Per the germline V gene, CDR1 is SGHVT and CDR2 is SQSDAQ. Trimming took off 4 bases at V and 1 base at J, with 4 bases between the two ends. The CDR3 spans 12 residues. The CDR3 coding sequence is TGTGCCAGCAGCTCCCTCCAAGAGACCCAGTACTTC. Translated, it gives CASSSLQETQYF.

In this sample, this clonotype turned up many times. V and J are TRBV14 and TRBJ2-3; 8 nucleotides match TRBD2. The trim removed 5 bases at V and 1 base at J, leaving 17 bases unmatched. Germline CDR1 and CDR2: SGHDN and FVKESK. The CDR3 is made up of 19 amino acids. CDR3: CASSFSSGSSRFGTDTQYF. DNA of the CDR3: TGTGCCAGCAGCTTCAGCAGCGGGAGCAGCAGGTTCGGCACAGATACGCAGTATTTT.

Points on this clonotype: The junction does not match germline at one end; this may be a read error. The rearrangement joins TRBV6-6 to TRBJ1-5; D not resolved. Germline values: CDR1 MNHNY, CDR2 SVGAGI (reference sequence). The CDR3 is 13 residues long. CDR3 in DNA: TGTGGCAGCAGTTACTTGAGCAATCAGCCCCAGCATTTT. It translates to CGSSYLSNQPQHF.

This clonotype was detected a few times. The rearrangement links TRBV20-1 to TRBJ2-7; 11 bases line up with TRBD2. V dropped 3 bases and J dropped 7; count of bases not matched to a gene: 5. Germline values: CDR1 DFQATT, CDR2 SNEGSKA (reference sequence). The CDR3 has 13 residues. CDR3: CSASDLAGGEQYF. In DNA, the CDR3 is TGCAGTGCTAGCGATCTAGCGGGAGGAGAGCAGTACTTC.

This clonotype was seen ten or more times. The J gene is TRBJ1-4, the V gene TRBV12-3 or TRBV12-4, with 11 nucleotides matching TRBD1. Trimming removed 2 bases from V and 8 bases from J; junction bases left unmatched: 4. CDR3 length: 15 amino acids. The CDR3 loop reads CASSLLGQGGEKLFF. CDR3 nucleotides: TGTGCCAGCAGTTTACTGGGACAGGGGGGAGAAAAACTGTTTTTT.

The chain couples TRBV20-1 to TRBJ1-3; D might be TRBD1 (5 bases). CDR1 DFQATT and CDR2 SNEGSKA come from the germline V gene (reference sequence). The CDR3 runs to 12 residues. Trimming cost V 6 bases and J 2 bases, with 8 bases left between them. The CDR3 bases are TGCAGTGCCGGGGGTACTGGAAACACCATATATTTT. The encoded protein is CSAGGTGNTIYF.

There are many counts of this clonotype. The CDR3 coding sequence is TGCGCCAGCCTAGCGGGAGCTCGGGAGCAGTACTTC. Translating it yields CASLAGAREQYF. The rearrangement links TRBV10-2 to TRBJ2-7; 10 bases line up with TRBD2. The CDR3 totals 12 residues. From germline, CDR1 is WSHSY and CDR2 SAAADI. The V segment lost 8 bases and the J segment 7 bases; nucleotides outside the gene matches: 5.

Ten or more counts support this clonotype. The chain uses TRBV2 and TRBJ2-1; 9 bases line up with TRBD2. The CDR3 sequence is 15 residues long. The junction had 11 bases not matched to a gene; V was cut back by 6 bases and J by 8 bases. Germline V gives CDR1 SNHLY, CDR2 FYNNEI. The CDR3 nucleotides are TGTGCCAGCAGAGCCGGGGGACTAGCTCATCATGAGCAGTTCTTC. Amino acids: CASRAGGLAHHEQFF.

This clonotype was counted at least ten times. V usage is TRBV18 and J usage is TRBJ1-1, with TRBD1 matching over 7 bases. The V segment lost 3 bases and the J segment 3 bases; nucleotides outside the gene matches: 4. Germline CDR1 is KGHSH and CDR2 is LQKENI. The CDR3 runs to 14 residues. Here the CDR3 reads CASSPGQTYTEAFF. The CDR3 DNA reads TGTGCCAGCTCACCGGGACAGACGTACACTGAAGCTTTCTTT. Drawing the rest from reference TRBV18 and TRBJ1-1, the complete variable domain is NAGVMQNPRHLVRRRGQEARLRCSPMKGHSHVYWYRQLPEEGLKFMVYLQKENIIDESGMPKERFSAEFPKEGPSILRIQQVVRGDSAAYFCASSPGQTYTEAFFGQGTRLTVV.

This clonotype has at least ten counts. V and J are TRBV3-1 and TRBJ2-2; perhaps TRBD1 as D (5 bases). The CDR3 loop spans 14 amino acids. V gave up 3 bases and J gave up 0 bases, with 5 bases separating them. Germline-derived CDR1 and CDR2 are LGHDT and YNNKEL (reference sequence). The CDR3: CASSQGPNTGELFF. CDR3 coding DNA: TGTGCCAGCAGCCAGGGGCCGAACACCGGGGAGCTGTTTTTT.

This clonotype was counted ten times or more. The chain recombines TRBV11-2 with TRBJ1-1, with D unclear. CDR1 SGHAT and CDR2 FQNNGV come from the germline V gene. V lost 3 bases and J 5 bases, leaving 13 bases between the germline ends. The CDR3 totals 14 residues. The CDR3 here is CASSLTGVRTEAFF. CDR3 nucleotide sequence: TGTGCCAGCAGCTTGACGGGCGTCCGGACTGAAGCTTTCTTT.

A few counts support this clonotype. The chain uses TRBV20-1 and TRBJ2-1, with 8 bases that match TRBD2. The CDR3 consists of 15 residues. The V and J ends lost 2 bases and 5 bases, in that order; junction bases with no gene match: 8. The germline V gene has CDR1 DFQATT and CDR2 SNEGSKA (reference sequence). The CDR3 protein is CSARLSGRVHNEQFF. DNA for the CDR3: TGCAGTGCTAGACTGAGCGGGAGAGTCCACAATGAGCAGTTCTTC.

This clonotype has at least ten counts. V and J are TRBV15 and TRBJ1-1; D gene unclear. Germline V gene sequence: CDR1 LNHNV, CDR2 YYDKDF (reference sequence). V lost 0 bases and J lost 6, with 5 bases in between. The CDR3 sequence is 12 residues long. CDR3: CATSRDYAEAFF. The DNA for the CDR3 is TGTGCCACCAGCAGAGATTACGCTGAAGCTTTCTTT.

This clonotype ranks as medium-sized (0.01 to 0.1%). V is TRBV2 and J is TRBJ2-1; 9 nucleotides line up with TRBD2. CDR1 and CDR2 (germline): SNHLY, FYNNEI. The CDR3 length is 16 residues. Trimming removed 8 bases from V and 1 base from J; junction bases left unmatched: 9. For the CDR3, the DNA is TGTGCCAGCGCAATGAGGCTAGCGGGATCCTACAATGAGCAGTTCTTC. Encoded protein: CASAMRLAGSYNEQFF.

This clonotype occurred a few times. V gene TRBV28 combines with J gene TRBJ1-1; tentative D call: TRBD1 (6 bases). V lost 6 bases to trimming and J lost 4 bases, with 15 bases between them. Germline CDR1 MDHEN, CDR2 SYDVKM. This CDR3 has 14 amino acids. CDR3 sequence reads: CASRPQGGFTEAFF. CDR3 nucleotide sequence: TGTGCCAGCAGGCCACAGGGAGGGTTCACTGAAGCTTTCTTT.

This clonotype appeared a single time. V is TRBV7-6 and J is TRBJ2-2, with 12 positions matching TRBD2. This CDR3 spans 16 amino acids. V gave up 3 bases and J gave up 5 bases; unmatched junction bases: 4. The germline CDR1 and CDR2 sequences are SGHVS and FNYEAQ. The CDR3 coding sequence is TGTGCCAGCAGCTTGCAACTAGCGGGAGGAACCGGGGAGCTGTTTTTT. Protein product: CASSLQLAGGTGELFF.

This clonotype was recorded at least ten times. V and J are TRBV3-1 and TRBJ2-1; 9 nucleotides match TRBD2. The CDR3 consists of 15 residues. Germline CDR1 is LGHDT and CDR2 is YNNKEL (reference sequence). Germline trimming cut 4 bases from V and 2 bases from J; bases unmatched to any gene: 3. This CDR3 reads CASSRSGRTYNEQFF. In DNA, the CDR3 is TGTGCCAGCAGCCGGAGCGGGAGGACCTACAATGAGCAGTTCTTC.

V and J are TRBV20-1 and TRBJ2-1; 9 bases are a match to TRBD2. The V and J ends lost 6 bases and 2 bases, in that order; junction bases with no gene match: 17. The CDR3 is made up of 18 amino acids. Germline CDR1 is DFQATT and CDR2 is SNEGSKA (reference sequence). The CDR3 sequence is CSATPLGGSGGAYNEQFF. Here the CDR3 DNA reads TGCAGTGCAACGCCTCTAGGGGGTAGCGGGGGAGCCTACAATGAGCAGTTCTTC.

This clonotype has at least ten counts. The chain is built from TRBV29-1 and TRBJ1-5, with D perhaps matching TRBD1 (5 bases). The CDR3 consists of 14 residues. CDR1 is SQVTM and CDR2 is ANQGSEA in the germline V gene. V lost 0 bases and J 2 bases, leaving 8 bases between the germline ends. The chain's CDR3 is CSVEEGGGNQPQHF. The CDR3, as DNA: TGCAGCGTTGAAGAGGGGGGTGGCAATCAGCCCCAGCATTTT.